This T cell receptor (beta chain) was identified in a study of T cells in Graves' hyperthyroidism and ophthalmopathy. Study-wide points: Ophthalmopathy got predicted by the model a median roughly six months before its onset. Expanded thyroid clonotypes (above 0.001) were mostly also found in blood.

Researchers took RNA transcripts and amplified the TCR beta CDR3 regions from them. In the first-round RT-PCR of the TCR CDR3, the HTBI primer set was used. Each CDR3 protein is one row after TCRdb ran MiXCR on the multiplex PCR reads. Of approximately 870,000 distinct CDR3 sequences listed, roughly 40% are singletons. This clonotype has a handful of counts. The antigen remains unidentified. This CDR3 has 14 residues. Trimming left V 4 bases short and J 2 bases short, with 11 bases between. Germline CDR1 and CDR2: MNHEY and SVGAGI. Orbital computed tomography, thyroid ultrasound, serum thyroxine and TRAb, and clinical symptoms together informed the diagnoses.

This receptor was identified in a man between 18 and 35 years old with Graves' hyperthyroidism. The chain uses TRBV6-5 and TRBJ1-2; a possible D gene is TRBD1 (6 bases). Sequencing was performed on blood. CDR3 DNA: TGTGCCAGCAGTTCCACCGGGACAAACTATGGCTACACCTTC. This gives the protein CASSSTGTNYGYTF.